This entry describes one T cell receptor beta chain. Its antigen is still unknown. Germline lookup yields CDR1 LGHDT and CDR2 YNNKEL (reference sequence). The CDR3 is 14 residues long. V lost 2 bases and J lost 0, with 7 bases in between. The data were obtained in a study of blood T cells in healthy people across ages. On the study more broadly: Researchers report that template switching captured about one barcoded beta molecule per two T cells.

Findings of the study overall: Long-lived donors carried more naive CD4+ cells and greater diversity than aged donors. Naive T cell percentage and TCR beta diversity correlated strongly.

Next came a second PCR, run for about 6 to 12 cycles, which used a sample-barcoded 5' primer along with a J-beta primer mix. Using its own MiXCR run on the 5' RACE reads, TCRdb lists one record per CDR3 protein. The sample records roughly 500,000 distinct CDR3 sequences, roughly 28% being singletons. The clonotype originates from a woman between 65 and 79 years old in good health. The specimen sequenced was blood. This sequence joins TRBV3-1 and TRBJ2-5; D is possibly TRBD1 (6 bases). Here the CDR3 DNA reads TGTGCCAGCAGCCAATACAGGGACCAAGAGACCCAGTACTTC. Its protein product is CASSQYRDQETQYF.